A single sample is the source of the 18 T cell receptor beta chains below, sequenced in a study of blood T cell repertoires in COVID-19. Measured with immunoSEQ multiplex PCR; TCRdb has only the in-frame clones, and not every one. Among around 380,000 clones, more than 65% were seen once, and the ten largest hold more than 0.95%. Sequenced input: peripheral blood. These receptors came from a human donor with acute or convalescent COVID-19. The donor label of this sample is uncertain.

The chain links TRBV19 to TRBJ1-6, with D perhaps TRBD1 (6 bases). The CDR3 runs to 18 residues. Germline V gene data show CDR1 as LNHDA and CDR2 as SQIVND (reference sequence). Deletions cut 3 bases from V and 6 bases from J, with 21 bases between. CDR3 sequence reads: CASSINIGGGASNSPLHF. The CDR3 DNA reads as TGTGCCAGTAGTATCAACATCGGCGGGGGGGCCTCTAATTCACCCCTCCACTTT.

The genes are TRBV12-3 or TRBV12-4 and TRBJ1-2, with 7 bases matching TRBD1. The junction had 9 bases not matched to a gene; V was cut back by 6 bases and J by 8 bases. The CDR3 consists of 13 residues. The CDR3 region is CASRTDRVGGYTF. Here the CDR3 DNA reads TGTGCCAGCAGAACCGACAGGGTTGGAGGCTACACCTTC.

CDR3 DNA sequence: TGTGCCATCAGTGAGGTATCCAGCCTCCCCCAGGATGGCTACACCTTC. Protein sequence: CAISEVSSLPQDGYTF. This chain joins TRBV10-3 and TRBJ1-2; D not certain. The germline V gene encodes CDR1 ENHRY and CDR2 SYGVKD. The V and J ends lost 2 bases and 6 bases respectively, with 19 bases between them. This CDR3 comprises 16 residues.

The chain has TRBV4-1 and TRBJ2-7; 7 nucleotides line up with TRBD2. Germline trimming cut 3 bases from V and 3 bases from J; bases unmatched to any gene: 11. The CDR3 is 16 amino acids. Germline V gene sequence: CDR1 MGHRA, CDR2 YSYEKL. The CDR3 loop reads CASSQDPRDYFYEQYF. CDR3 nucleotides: TGCGCCAGCAGCCAGGACCCCCGGGACTACTTCTACGAGCAGTACTTC.

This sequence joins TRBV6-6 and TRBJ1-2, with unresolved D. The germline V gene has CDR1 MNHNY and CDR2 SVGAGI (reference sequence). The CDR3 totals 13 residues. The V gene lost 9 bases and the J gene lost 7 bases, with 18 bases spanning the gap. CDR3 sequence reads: CASARDNSGGYTF. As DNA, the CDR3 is TGTGCCAGTGCACGGGATAATTCGGGTGGCTACACCTTC.

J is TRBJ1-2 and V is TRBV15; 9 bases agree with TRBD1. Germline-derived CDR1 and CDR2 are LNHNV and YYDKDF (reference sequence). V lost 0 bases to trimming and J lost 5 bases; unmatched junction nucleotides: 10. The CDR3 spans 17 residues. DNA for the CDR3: TGTGCCACCAGCAGAGATTATATCCGGGACAGGGATTATGGCTACACCTTC. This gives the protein CATSRDYIRDRDYGYTF.

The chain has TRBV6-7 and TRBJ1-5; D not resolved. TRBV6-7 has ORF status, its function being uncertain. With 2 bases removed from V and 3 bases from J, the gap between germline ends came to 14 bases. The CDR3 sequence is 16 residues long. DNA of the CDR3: TGTGCCAGCAGTTACCCCGTTGGTCAACTCAATCAGCCCCAGCATTTT. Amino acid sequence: CASSYPVGQLNQPQHF.

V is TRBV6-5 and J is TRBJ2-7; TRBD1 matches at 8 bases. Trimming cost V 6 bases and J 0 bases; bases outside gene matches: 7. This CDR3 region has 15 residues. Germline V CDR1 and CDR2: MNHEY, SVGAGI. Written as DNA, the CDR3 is TGTGCCAGCAGGGACCGGGACAGGACCTCCTACGAGCAGTACTTC. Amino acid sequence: CASRDRDRTSYEQYF.

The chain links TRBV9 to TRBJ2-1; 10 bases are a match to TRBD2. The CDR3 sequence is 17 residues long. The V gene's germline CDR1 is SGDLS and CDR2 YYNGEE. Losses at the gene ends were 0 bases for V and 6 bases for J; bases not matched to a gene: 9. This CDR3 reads CASSVVSGGALGNEQFF. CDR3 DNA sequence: TGTGCCAGCAGCGTAGTGAGCGGGGGGGCCCTGGGCAATGAGCAGTTCTTC. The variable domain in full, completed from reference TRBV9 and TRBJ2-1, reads DSGVTQTPKHLITATGQRVTLRCSPRSGDLSVYWYQQSLDQGLQFLIQYYNGEERAKGNILERFSAQQFPDLHSELNLSSLELGDSALYFCASSVVSGGALGNEQFFGPGTRLTVL.

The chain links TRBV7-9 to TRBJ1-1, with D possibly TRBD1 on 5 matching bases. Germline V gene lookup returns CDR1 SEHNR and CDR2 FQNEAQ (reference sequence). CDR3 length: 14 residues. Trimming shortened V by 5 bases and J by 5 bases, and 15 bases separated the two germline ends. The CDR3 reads CASSLTSGFTEAFF. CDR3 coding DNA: TGTGCCAGCAGCCTTACGTCAGGGTTTACTGAAGCTTTCTTT.

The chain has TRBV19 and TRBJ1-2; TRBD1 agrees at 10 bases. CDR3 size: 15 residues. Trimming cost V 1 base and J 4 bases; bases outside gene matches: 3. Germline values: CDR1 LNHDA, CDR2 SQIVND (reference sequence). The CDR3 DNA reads TGTGCCAGTAGTATAGGACAGGGGGCCATCTATGGCTACACCTTC. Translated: CASSIGQGAIYGYTF.

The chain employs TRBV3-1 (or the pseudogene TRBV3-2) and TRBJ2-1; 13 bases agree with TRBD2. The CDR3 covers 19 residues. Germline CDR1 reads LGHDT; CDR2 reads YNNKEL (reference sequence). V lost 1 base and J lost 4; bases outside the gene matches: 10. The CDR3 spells CASSQAGTSGIRSYNEQFF. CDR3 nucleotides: TGTGCCAGCAGCCAAGCTGGGACTAGCGGGATAAGGTCTTACAATGAGCAGTTCTTC.

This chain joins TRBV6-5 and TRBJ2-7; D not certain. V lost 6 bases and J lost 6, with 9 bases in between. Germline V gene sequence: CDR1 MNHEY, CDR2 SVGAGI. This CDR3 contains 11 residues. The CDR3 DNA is TGTGCCAGCAGATCCCTCCCCGAGCAGTACTTC. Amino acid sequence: CASRSLPEQYF.

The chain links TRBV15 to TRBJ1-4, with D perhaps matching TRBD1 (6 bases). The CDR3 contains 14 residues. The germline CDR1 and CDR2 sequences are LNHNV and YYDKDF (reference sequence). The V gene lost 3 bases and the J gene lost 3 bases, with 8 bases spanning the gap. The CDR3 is CATSRDSSNEKLFF. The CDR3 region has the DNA TGTGCCACCAGCAGGGACAGTTCTAATGAAAAACTGTTTTTT.

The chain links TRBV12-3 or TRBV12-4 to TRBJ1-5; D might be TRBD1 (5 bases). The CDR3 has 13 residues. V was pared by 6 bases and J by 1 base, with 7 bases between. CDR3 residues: CASRRGSNQPQHF. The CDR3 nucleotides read TGTGCCAGCAGGCGGGGGAGCAATCAGCCCCAGCATTTT.

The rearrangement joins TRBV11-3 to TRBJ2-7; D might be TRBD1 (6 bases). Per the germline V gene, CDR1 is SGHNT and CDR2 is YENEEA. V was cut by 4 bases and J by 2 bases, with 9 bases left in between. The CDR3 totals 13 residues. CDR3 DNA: TGTGCCAGCAGCTATGACAGGACCTACGAGCAGTACTTC. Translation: CASSYDRTYEQYF.

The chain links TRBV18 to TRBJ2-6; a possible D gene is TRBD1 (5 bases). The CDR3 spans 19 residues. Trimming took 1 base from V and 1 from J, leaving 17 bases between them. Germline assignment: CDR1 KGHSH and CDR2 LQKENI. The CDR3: CASSPLGQESESGANVLTF. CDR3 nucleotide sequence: TGTGCCAGCTCACCACTGGGGCAGGAGTCAGAATCTGGGGCCAACGTCCTGACTTTC.

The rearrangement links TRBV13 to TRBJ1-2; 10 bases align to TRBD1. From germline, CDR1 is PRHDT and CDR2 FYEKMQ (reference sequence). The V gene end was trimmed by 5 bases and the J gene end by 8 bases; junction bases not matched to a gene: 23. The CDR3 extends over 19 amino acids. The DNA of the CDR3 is TGTGCCAGCAGCCTGGATGACGTCGACAGGGGGCCCGCGGTGGAGGGCTACACCTTC. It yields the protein CASSLDDVDRGPAVEGYTF.